This entry is about one T cell receptor beta chain. V dropped 4 bases and J dropped 4; count of bases not matched to a gene: 5. The CDR3 has 14 residues. Germline V CDR1 and CDR2: MNHNY, SVGAGI (reference sequence). Produced via immunoSEQ multiplex PCR; TCRdb's table is partial and in-frame only. The data contain about 87,000 clones, about 90% of them singletons. The data are from a study of siplizumab effects on memory and regulatory T cells. The source material was CD4+ T cells sorted from blood. The sequence was obtained from a human donor in good health. The chain has TRBV6-6 and TRBJ2-7; 9 nucleotides line up with TRBD2. This CDR3 is CASSSGGRGYEQYF. As DNA, the CDR3 is TGTGCCAGCAGTTCTGGCGGGAGGGGGTACGAGCAGTACTTC.